Below are 10 T cell receptor beta chains sequenced from a single sample in a study of cytomegalovirus exposure and HLA in healthy donors. Generated by immunoSEQ multiplex PCR, the TCRdb table keeps only in-frame clones and is missing some. The sample shows 150,000 or so clones, around four fifths of them seen only once. The material sequenced was PBMCs. Receptors originate from a man aged 30 to 45 in good health and CMV-seropositive.

The V call is TRBV18, the J call TRBJ2-3; 11 positions agree with TRBD2. The CDR3 sequence is 17 residues long. V was clipped by 1 base and J by 0 bases; unmatched bases: 3. Germline V gene sequence: CDR1 KGHSH, CDR2 LQKENI. The CDR3 region has the DNA TGTGCCAGCTCACCACAGACTAGCGGGGTTAGCACAGATACGCAGTATTTT. Translation gives CASSPQTSGVSTDTQYF.

The chain carries TRBV7-8 and TRBJ2-2; 8 nucleotides line up with TRBD2. This CDR3 contains 14 residues. Germline V CDR1 and CDR2: SGHVS, FQNEAQ. V lost 11 bases, J lost 0 bases, and 5 bases stayed unmatched. CDR3 sequence reads: CALRGGPNTGELFF. DNA for the CDR3: TGTGCCTTACGGGGGGGGCCGAACACCGGGGAGCTGTTTTTT.

Only one count was recorded for this clone. The genes are TRBV7-8 and TRBJ2-1; 7 bases agree with TRBD1. Germline V gives CDR1 SGHVS, CDR2 FQNEAQ. V lost 7 bases and J lost 7; bases outside the gene matches: 10. CDR3 length: 14 amino acids. Here the CDR3 DNA reads TGTGCCAGCACCGAGGACAGGTTGTTGAATGAGCAGTTCTTC. Protein: CASTEDRLLNEQFF. The full variable domain, in which reference TRBV7-8 and TRBJ2-1 provide the parts outside the CDR3, is GAGVSQSPRYKVAKRGQDVALRCDPISGHVSLFWYQQALGQGPEFLTYFQNEAQLDKSGLPSDRFFAERPEGSVSTLKIQRTQQEDSAVYLCASTEDRLLNEQFFGPGTRLTVL.

As concerns this clone: At one end the junction does not follow the germline gene, possibly because of a read error. CDR3 loop: CASSQLPDMNIEAFF. The DNA for the CDR3 is TGCGCCAGCAGCCAACTTCCCGACATGAACATTGAAGCTTTCTTT. This chain connects TRBV4-1 to TRBJ1-1; D gene uncertain. The germline V gene encodes CDR1 MGHRA and CDR2 YSYEKL. The length of the CDR3 is 15 residues.

V gene TRBV5-4 combines with J gene TRBJ1-1; D is ambiguous. The germline V and J ends were trimmed by 1 base and 1 base, with 5 bases remaining between them. The CDR3 sequence is 13 residues long. Germline-derived CDR1 and CDR2 are SGHNT and YYREEE (reference sequence). DNA of the CDR3: TGTGCCAGCAGCTTGAAACAGAACACTGAAGCTTTCTTT. It specifies CASSLKQNTEAFF.

The J gene is TRBJ1-4, the V gene TRBV6-5; D perhaps matches TRBD1 (6 bases). V dropped 7 bases and J dropped 8 bases, with 14 bases sitting between them. The CDR3 loop spans 13 amino acids. In germline, CDR1 is MNHEY, CDR2 SVGAGI. CDR3 DNA: TGTGCCAGCACCAACGGACAGAAGGAAAAACTGTTTTTT. It codes for CASTNGQKEKLFF.

V is TRBV9 and J is TRBJ2-3; TRBD2 matches at 7 bases. Germline loops: CDR1 SGDLS, CDR2 YYNGEE. Trimming cost V 6 bases and J 5 bases; bases outside gene matches: 18. The CDR3 has 17 residues. In nucleotides, the CDR3 is TGTGCCAGCACCGATAGGGCCTGGAGCGGGGTGGTAGATACGCAGTATTTT. Its translation: CASTDRAWSGVVDTQYF.

The chain uses TRBV2 and TRBJ2-7; tentatively, D is TRBD1 (6 bases). The ends were cut back, 7 bases at V and 4 bases at J, with 14 bases in the middle. CDR3 size: 13 residues. The germline CDR1 and CDR2 sequences are SNHLY and FYNNEI. The CDR3, as DNA: TGTGCCAGCACAGGACAGAAGGGATACGAGCAGTACTTC. Translating gives CASTGQKGYEQYF.

The chain recombines TRBV19 with TRBJ1-5, with 7 bases lining up with TRBD1. With 5 bases clipped from V and 7 bases from J, the junction kept 11 bases outside the gene matches. Germline assignment: CDR1 LNHDA and CDR2 SQIVND (reference sequence). CDR3 length: 15 residues. The CDR3 spells CASSPRQGGGQPQHF. The CDR3 region has the DNA TGTGCCAGTAGTCCAAGACAGGGTGGAGGACAGCCCCAGCATTTT.

This sequence joins TRBV4-3 and TRBJ1-2; D unresolved. V lost 0 bases and J 2 bases, leaving 16 bases between the germline ends. Per the germline V gene, CDR1 is LGHNA and CDR2 is YSLEER. The CDR3 has 17 amino acids. CDR3 bases: TGCGCCAGCAGCCAAGACCGTACGGCCGGGGAGAACTATGGCTACACCTTC. It is translated as CASSQDRTAGENYGYTF.